A single sample is the source of the 13 T cell receptor beta chains below, sequenced in a study of OX40 agonist ivuxolimab in advanced cancers. Libraries were made using the immunoSEQ multiplex PCR assay. TCRdb carries this immuneACCESS record with in-frame sequences only. Its versions omit some clonotypes, under half of them owing to an unresolved V gene in the studies checked, with the rest unexplained. Recorded for this sample are tens of thousands of clones; about 81% of them occurred a single time. 5% of the sample is taken by the ten largest. Material: CD4+ or CD8+ T cells sorted from blood, obtained in a trial of the OX40 agonist ivuxolimab. The receptor set was obtained from an adult with an advanced solid tumor such as melanoma, head and neck, liver or kidney cancer.

This clone was seen a single time. The chain links TRBV10-1 to TRBJ2-6; 8 bases agree with TRBD1. Unmatched junction bases numbered 4, after V lost 9 bases and J lost 0 bases. Germline CDR1 is WNHNN and CDR2 is SYGVQD (reference sequence). This CDR3 spans 15 amino acids. DNA of the CDR3: TGCGCCAGGGGGACAGGACCCTCTGGGGCCAACGTCCTGACTTTC. Its translation is CARGTGPSGANVLTF.

The chain links TRBV6-5 to TRBJ2-3; 8 bases are shared with TRBD2. The CDR3 covers 14 residues. Germline CDR1 reads MNHEY; CDR2 reads SVGAGI. Trimming at V came to 8 bases and at J to 3 bases, leaving 7 bases not matched to a gene. CDR3: CASSRGGLTDTQYF. The CDR3 DNA reads TGTGCCAGCTCCCGGGGGGGCCTTACAGATACGCAGTATTTT.

The table lists this clone with a count of one. The V call is TRBV7-3, the J call TRBJ1-1; 9 nucleotides line up with TRBD1. V was clipped by 3 bases and J by 2 bases; unmatched bases: 1. Germline lookup yields CDR1 SGHTA and CDR2 FQGTGA. There are 14 residues in the CDR3. The CDR3 sequence: CASSLTGGNTEAFF. The CDR3 nucleotides read TGTGCCAGCAGCTTGACAGGGGGAAACACTGAAGCTTTCTTT.

The rearrangement uses TRBV2 and TRBJ1-5, with no clear D. CDR3 length: 14 amino acids. V lost 7 bases, J lost 4 bases, and 14 bases lay in between. CDR1 and CDR2 (germline): SNHLY, FYNNEI. This CDR3 reads CASNPAGRNQPQHF. The CDR3 DNA follows: TGTGCCAGCAATCCCGCCGGCAGAAATCAGCCCCAGCATTTT. Using reference TRBV2 and TRBJ1-5 for the parts outside the CDR3, the full variable domain is EPEVTQTPSHQVTQMGQEVILRCVPISNHLYFYWYRQILGQKVEFLVSFYNNEISEKSEIFDDQFSVERPDGSNFTLKIRSTKLEDSAMYFCASNPAGRNQPQHFGDGTRLSIL.

This chain joins TRBV18 and TRBJ1-1; 11 nucleotides agree with TRBD1. From germline, CDR1 is KGHSH and CDR2 LQKENI. V lost 2 bases and J lost 10; bases outside the gene matches: 6. The CDR3 runs 14 residues. Here the CDR3 reads CASSPAPGQGGAFF. In DNA, the CDR3 is TGTGCCAGCTCACCAGCGCCGGGACAGGGGGGAGCTTTCTTT.

Here the CDR3 DNA reads TGTGCCAGCACCGCGAATAGCAATCAGCCCCAGCATTTT. Translation gives CASTANSNQPQHF. V and J are TRBV7-8 and TRBJ1-5; the D is unclear. The V end lost 7 bases, the J end lost 0 bases, and 7 bases lay between the germline ends. CDR1 is SGHVS and CDR2 is FQNEAQ in the germline V gene. This CDR3 comprises 13 residues.

Sample share makes this clone medium-sized (0.01 to 0.1%). The chain is built from TRBV4-1 and TRBJ2-7; 13 bases match TRBD2. The CDR3 extends over 17 amino acids. Germline loops: CDR1 MGHRA, CDR2 YSYEKL. After removal of 3 bases from V and 3 bases from J, the junction contained 8 bases not matched to a gene. The CDR3 is CASSQADGLAGVYEQYF. CDR3 coding DNA: TGCGCCAGCAGCCAGGCGGACGGACTAGCGGGGGTCTACGAGCAGTACTTC.

This clone appeared a few times. This sequence joins TRBV29-1 and TRBJ1-2; D remains ambiguous. CDR1 is SQVTM, CDR2 ANQGSEA, per germline. The V end was cut by 4 bases, the J end by 5 bases, with 5 bases between. The CDR3 totals 10 residues. For the CDR3, the DNA is TGCAGCGTTGGTGGATATGGCTACACCTTC. Protein product: CSVGGYGYTF.

The chain carries TRBV4-1 and TRBJ2-1; 10 bases match TRBD1. The CDR3 runs to 16 residues. Germline CDR1 and CDR2: MGHRA and YSYEKL. Germline trimming cut 0 bases from V and 6 bases from J; bases unmatched to any gene: 5. As DNA, the CDR3 is TGCGCCAGCAGCCAAGAAACGACAGGGGGCCGCAATGAGCAGTTCTTC. Its translation is CASSQETTGGRNEQFF.

The chain has TRBV7-2 and TRBJ1-2, with a possible D match to TRBD1 (6 bases). Germline lookup yields CDR1 SGHTA and CDR2 FQGNSA. The CDR3 extends over 15 amino acids. V was pared by 1 base and J by 8 bases, with 17 bases between. The DNA of the CDR3 is TGTGCCAGCAGCTTAGATTTGTGGGGGCAGGAAGGCTACACCTTC. It translates to CASSLDLWGQEGYTF.

This chain joins TRBV7-3 and TRBJ1-1; D gene ambiguous. V was clipped by 3 bases and J by 4 bases, with 6 bases between them. The germline CDR1 and CDR2 sequences are SGHTA and FQGTGA. CDR3 length: 12 residues. The CDR3 is CASSLSGTEAFF. The CDR3 DNA reads as TGTGCCAGCAGCTTGAGCGGCACTGAAGCTTTCTTT.

The chain links TRBV7-9 to TRBJ2-5; 8 bases are shared with TRBD2. The V segment lost 2 bases and the J segment 4 bases; nucleotides outside the gene matches: 9. The CDR3 runs to 16 residues. The germline V gene has CDR1 SEHNR and CDR2 FQNEAQ (reference sequence). DNA for the CDR3: TGTGCCAGCAGCTTATCTCGGGAGGGCCTTGGAGAGACCCAGTACTTC. Translated: CASSLSREGLGETQYF.

V usage is TRBV7-8 and J usage is TRBJ1-4; perhaps TRBD1 as D (6 bases). Trimming shortened V by 3 bases and J by 7 bases, and 18 bases separated the two germline ends. CDR1 and CDR2 (germline): SGHVS, FQNEAQ. This CDR3 is 16 amino acids long. CDR3 sequence: CASSFFSSGDREKLFF. The DNA of the CDR3 is TGTGCCAGCAGCTTCTTCAGTTCAGGGGACCGTGAAAAACTGTTTTTT.